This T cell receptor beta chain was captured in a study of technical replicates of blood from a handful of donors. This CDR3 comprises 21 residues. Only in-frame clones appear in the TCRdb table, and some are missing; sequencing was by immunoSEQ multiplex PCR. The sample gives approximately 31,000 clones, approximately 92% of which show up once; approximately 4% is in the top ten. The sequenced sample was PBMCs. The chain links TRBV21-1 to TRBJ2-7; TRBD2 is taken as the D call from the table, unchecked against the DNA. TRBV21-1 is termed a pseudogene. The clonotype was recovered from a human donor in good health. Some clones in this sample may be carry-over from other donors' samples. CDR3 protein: CASSKVRIRGLAGAHTYEQYF. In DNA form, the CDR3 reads TGTGCCAGCAGCAAAGTTCGTATTCGGGGACTAGCGGGAGCCCATACCTACGAGCAGTACTTC.